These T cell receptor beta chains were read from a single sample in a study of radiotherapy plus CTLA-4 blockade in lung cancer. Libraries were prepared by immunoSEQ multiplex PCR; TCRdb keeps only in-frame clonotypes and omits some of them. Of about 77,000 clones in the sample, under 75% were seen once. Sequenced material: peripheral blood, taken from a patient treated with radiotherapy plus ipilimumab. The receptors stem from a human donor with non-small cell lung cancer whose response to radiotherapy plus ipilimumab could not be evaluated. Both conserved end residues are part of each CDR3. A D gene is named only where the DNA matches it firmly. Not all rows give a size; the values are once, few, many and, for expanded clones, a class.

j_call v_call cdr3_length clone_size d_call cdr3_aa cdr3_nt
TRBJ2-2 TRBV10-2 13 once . CASSEGGYGELFF TGCGCCAGCAGTGAGGGGGGGTACGGGGAGCTGTTTTTT
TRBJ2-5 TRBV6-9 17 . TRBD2 CASSWTSGGASQETQYF TGTGCCAGCAGTTGGACTAGCGGGGGCGCATCTCAAGAGACCCAGTACTTC
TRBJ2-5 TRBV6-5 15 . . CASSYSTNIQETQYF TGTGCCAGCAGTTACTCAACGAACATCCAAGAGACCCAGTACTTC
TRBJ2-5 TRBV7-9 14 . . CASSLGSSQETQYF TGTGCCAGCAGCTTAGGGTCTAGTCAAGAGACCCAGTACTTC
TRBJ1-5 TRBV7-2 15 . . CASSPTGTSNQPQHF TGTGCCAGCAGCCCAACAGGGACTAGCAATCAGCCCCAGCATTTT
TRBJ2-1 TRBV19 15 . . CASSIGRASNNEQFF TGTGCCAGTAGTATAGGGAGGGCCTCCAACAATGAGCAGTTCTTC
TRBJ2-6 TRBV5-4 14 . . CASSLVLGANVLTF TGTGCCAGCAGCTTGGTCCTTGGGGCCAACGTCCTGACTTTC
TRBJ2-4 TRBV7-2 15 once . CASSSSGGRVGIQYF TGTGCCAGCAGCTCATCGGGGGGCCGGGTAGGCATTCAGTACTTC
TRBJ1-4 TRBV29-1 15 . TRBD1 CSVHPSGTGNEKLFF TGCAGCGTCCACCCTTCCGGGACAGGGAATGAAAAACTGTTTTTT
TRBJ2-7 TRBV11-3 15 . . CASSPSISATYEQYF TGTGCCAGCAGCCCAAGCATCAGCGCAACCTACGAGCAGTACTTC
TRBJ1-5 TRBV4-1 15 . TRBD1 CASSLTGGLNQPQHF TGCGCCAGCAGCCTGACAGGGGGCCTCAATCAGCCCCAGCATTTT
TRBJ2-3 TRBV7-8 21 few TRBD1 CASGSPGTGYSHEFPTDTQYF TGTGCCAGCGGCTCCCCTGGGACAGGGTATTCCCACGAGTTCCCCACAGATACGCAGTATTTT
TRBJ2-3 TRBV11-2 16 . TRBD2 CASSLGAGRETDTQYF TGTGCCAGCAGCTTAGGAGCGGGACGGGAGACAGATACGCAGTATTTT
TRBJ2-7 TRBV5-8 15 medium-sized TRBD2 CASSLETSGSTRQYF TGTGCCAGCAGCTTGGAGACTAGCGGGAGTACAAGGCAGTACTTC
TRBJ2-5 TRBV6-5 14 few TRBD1 CASSYMGQGGVQYF TGTGCCAGCAGTTATATGGGACAGGGAGGTGTCCAGTACTTC
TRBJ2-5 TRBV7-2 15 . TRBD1 CASSPEAGGVETQYF TGTGCCAGCAGCCCGGAAGCAGGGGGCGTCGAGACCCAGTACTTC
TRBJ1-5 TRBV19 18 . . CASSRLLHGGYSNQPQHF TGTGCCAGTAGTAGACTACTTCACGGGGGATATAGCAATCAGCCCCAGCATTTT
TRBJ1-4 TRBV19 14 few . CASRDDTQLGKLFF TGTGCCAGTAGAGACGACACCCAATTAGGAAAACTGTTTTTT
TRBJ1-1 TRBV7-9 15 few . CASSPTSTGDTEAFF TGTGCCAGCAGCCCAACATCAACGGGGGACACTGAAGCTTTCTTT
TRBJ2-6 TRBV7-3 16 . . CASNDGTFSGANVLTF TGTGCCAGCAACGACGGGACTTTCTCTGGGGCCAACGTCCTGACTTTC
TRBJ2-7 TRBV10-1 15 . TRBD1 CASSESGTGLDEQYF TGCGCCAGCAGTGAGTCGGGGACAGGGTTGGACGAGCAGTACTTC
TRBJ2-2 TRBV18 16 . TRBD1 CASSPQGQGATGELFF TGTGCCAGCTCACCACAGGGACAGGGGGCGACCGGGGAGCTGTTTTTT
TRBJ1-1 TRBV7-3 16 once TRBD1 CASSPPGGQGATEAFF TGTGCCAGCAGCCCCCCCGGCGGGCAGGGGGCCACTGAAGCTTTCTTT
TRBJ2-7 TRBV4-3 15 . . CASSQGQGAAYEQYF TGCGCCAGCAGCCAAGGCCAGGGTGCAGCCTACGAGCAGTACTTC
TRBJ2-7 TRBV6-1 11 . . CASRHSYEQYF TGTGCCAGCAGACATTCCTACGAGCAGTACTTC
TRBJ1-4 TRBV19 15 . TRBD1 CASSARQGTNEKLFF TGTGCCAGTAGTGCCCGACAGGGGACTAATGAAAAACTGTTTTTT